The present T cell receptor beta chain was sequenced within a study of spatial heterogeneity in lung cancer. Study-level background: The follow-up PBMC samples were sequenced whenever they were available. The median time to follow-up was around two years after resection. On average, each unique TCR and UMI combination appeared more than ten times in raw reads.

This clonotype showed up just a few times. What it recognizes is unknown. Individually, TCR cDNA molecules were each labelled with a unique molecular identifier. MiXCR, applied by TCRdb to the 5' RACE reads, yields one record per CDR3 protein. The sample consists of some 120,000 distinct CDR3 sequences, approximately 12% of them appearing once. Regarding time point: blood at routine non-recurrence follow-up after resection. Researchers sequenced whole RNA taken from tumor, nontumor lung or frozen PBMC without sorting. Study-wide findings and caveats: Compared with follow-up, resection was when ubiquitous expanded tumor TCRs appeared in blood more.

This sample comprised PBMCs, obtained at follow-up. This TCR derives from a male donor with early-stage non-small cell lung cancer.

CDR3 region: CASSFRDRESHGYTF. As DNA, the CDR3 is TGTGCCAGTAGTTTCCGGGACAGGGAGTCGCATGGCTACACCTTC. The chain uses TRBV19 and TRBJ1-2; 9 positions agree with TRBD1. This CDR3 is built from 15 residues. V shed 5 bases, J shed 6 bases, and the junction held 10 bases outside the gene matches. CDR1 is LNHDA and CDR2 is SQIVND in the germline V gene (reference sequence).